A selection of T cell receptor beta chains follows, all from one sample in a study of glioma-infiltrating T cells. A single record per CDR3 protein comes from TCRdb applying MiXCR to the multiplex PCR reads. Among more than 20,000 distinct CDR3 sequences, approximately 23% were seen once, and the ten largest hold around 13%. Sequencing was performed on glioma tissue, nonneoplastic brain tissue, or PBMCs (not recorded which). These receptors came from a human donor with low-grade glioma or glioblastoma, undergoing nonglioma brain surgery, or in good health (not recorded which). CDR3s include the opening cysteine and the closing phenylalanine or tryptophan.

CDR3aa: CASSQAALETQYF; len: 13; v_gene: TRBV4-2
CDR3aa: CASSTRQETEAFF; len: 13; v_gene: TRBV11-2
CDR3aa: CSASDQPNSPLHF; len: 13; v_gene: TRBV20-1
CDR3aa: CASSLGGGTNEQFF; len: 14; v_gene: TRBV7-3
CDR3aa: CASNKEVPGNEQFF; len: 14; v_gene: TRBV6-2/TRBV6-3
CDR3aa: CASSPRPLVAGANVLTF; len: 17; v_gene: TRBV27
CDR3aa: CSVDNTGELFF; len: 11; v_gene: TRBV29-1
CDR3aa: CASKNWGNQPQHF; len: 13; v_gene: TRBV18
CDR3aa: CASSPDLGETQYF; len: 13; v_gene: TRBV4-3
CDR3aa: CASSSHRDSGANVLTF; len: 16; v_gene: TRBV7-2
CDR3aa: CASSRTARTGGKIEQYF; len: 17; v_gene: TRBV4-3
CDR3aa: CSARQVGGNEQFF; len: 13; v_gene: TRBV20-1
CDR3aa: CASDGQDYNEQFF; len: 13; v_gene: TRBV7-2
CDR3aa: CASSSGGYTEAFF; len: 13; v_gene: TRBV9
CDR3aa: CASSFGDTGNQPQHF; len: 15; v_gene: TRBV12-3/TRBV12-4
CDR3aa: CATSRSKGEQPYTF; len: 14; v_gene: TRBV15
CDR3aa: CSIGTGSSGEQYF; len: 13; v_gene: TRBV29-1
CDR3aa: CASGTGQGANQPQHF; len: 15; v_gene: TRBV6-2/TRBV6-3
CDR3aa: CASTPWGTTGNTIYF; len: 15; v_gene: TRBV7-2
CDR3aa: CASSQGTGDGYTF; len: 13; v_gene: TRBV3-1
CDR3aa: CASSLYGNSETQYF; len: 14; v_gene: TRBV7-2
CDR3aa: CARSPPGTSVLADTQYF; len: 17; v_gene: TRBV7-6
CDR3aa: CSARRDRGQSPLHF; len: 14; v_gene: TRBV20-1
CDR3aa: CSANEVYEQFF; len: 11; v_gene: TRBV20-1
CDR3aa: CAGNRDRGNGYTF; len: 13; v_gene: TRBV2
CDR3aa: CASSKGTSGGVYEQYF; len: 16; v_gene: TRBV6-1
CDR3aa: CASSPEGSGTKNIQYF; len: 16; v_gene: TRBV16
CDR3aa: CATSKSDGYEQYF; len: 13; v_gene: TRBV7-3
CDR3aa: CASSYSIPPLHF; len: 12; v_gene: TRBV6-2/TRBV6-3
CDR3aa: CASSLTGGLSSYEQYF; len: 16; v_gene: TRBV6-1
CDR3aa: CASIPLMNTEAFF; len: 13; v_gene: TRBV2
CDR3aa: CASSPTTVFLGHGYTF; len: 16; v_gene: TRBV7-6
CDR3aa: CASNGTPQHF; len: 10; v_gene: TRBV28
CDR3aa: CASSMGELYQPQHF; len: 14; v_gene: TRBV18
CDR3aa: CASSLGQGADTEVFF; len: 15; v_gene: TRBV7-6
CDR3aa: CASSEKVGAHQPQHF; len: 15; v_gene: TRBV6-1